This T cell receptor beta chain was recovered during a study of identical twins. One entry per CDR3 protein results from TCRdb running MiXCR on the 5' RACE reads. Altogether 310,000 or so distinct CDR3 sequences are present, about 8.9% being singletons, with the ten largest covering 2% to 2.5%. CDR3 size: 14 residues. The V gene's germline CDR1 is LNHNV and CDR2 YYDKDF (reference sequence). Between the trimmed V and J ends, which lost 0 bases and 4 bases, there was a span of 9 bases. This clonotype was recorded at least ten times. These data were likewise used in another study, on yellow fever vaccine responses in identical twins.

The specimen was memory (CD45RO+) T cells sorted from blood. The TCR sequence derives from a woman younger than 35 in good health. The rearrangement links TRBV15 to TRBJ1-2; possible D gene TRBD1, 6 bases. In DNA form, the CDR3 reads TGTGCCACCAGCAGAGATAGACAGGTCTATGGCTACACCTTC. It specifies CATSRDRQVYGYTF.